Presented here are 6 T cell receptor beta chains from one specimen sequenced in a study of blood T cell repertoires in COVID-19. Assay used: immunoSEQ multiplex PCR; TCRdb lists only in-frame clones, some missing. The sample lists roughly 100,000 clones, about 75% occurring once. What was sequenced was peripheral blood. The receptor set was obtained from a man older than 75 with acute or convalescent COVID-19.

The chain's CDR3 is CASSPGGVGDEKLFF. CDR3 DNA: TGTGCCAGCAGTCCAGGAGGGGTCGGAGATGAAAAACTGTTTTTT. The chain combines TRBV28 with TRBJ1-4, with D possibly TRBD1 on 5 matching bases. V was pared by 5 bases and J by 6 bases, with 16 bases between. This CDR3 comprises 15 residues. Germline assignment: CDR1 MDHEN and CDR2 SYDVKM.

This clone was counted a few times. V and J are TRBV30 and TRBJ1-1; no definite D call. The CDR3 extends over 12 amino acids. V was pared by 2 bases and J by 1 base, with 5 bases between. Germline CDR1 is GTSNPN and CDR2 is SVGIG (reference sequence). Written as DNA, the CDR3 is TGTGCCTGGAGTAGAGCGAACACTGAAGCTTTCTTT. Translating gives CAWSRANTEAFF. The whole variable domain, filled in from reference TRBV30 and TRBJ1-1, reads SQTIHQWPATLVQPVGSPLSLECTVEGTSNPNLYWYRQAAGRGLQLLFYSVGIGQISSEVPQNLSASRPQDRQFILSSKKLLLSDSGFYLCAWSRANTEAFFGQGTRLTVV.

The CDR3 DNA reads TGCAGCGTTGGTGGGGGGATCGGCTCCTACGAGCAGTACTTC. Translating gives CSVGGGIGSYEQYF. This chain joins TRBV29-1 and TRBJ2-7; weak D call: TRBD2 (6 bases). The length of the CDR3 is 14 residues. Trimming removed 4 bases from V and 0 bases from J, with 13 bases in between. Germline loops: CDR1 SQVTM, CDR2 ANQGSEA.

The J gene is TRBJ2-1, the V gene TRBV7-2; possibly TRBD1 for D (6 bases). The CDR3 runs 15 residues. From germline, CDR1 is SGHTA and CDR2 FQGNSA. Deletions cut 1 base from V and 8 bases from J, with 15 bases between. The CDR3 loop is CASSLGDPPGDEQFF. CDR3 nucleotides: TGTGCCAGCAGCTTAGGCGACCCCCCAGGGGATGAGCAGTTCTTC.

The chain employs TRBV20-1 and TRBJ2-5, with D unresolved. Trimming cost V 5 bases and J 1 base, with 5 bases left between them. CDR3 length: 11 residues. Germline loops: CDR1 DFQATT, CDR2 SNEGSKA (reference sequence). CDR3 bases: TGCAGTGCTCAACTCCAAGAGACCCAGTACTTC. Its translation: CSAQLQETQYF.

This sequence joins TRBV6-2 or TRBV6-3 and TRBJ2-7; 10 bases are shared with TRBD2. With 4 bases clipped from V and 7 bases from J, the junction kept 7 bases outside the gene matches. The germline V gene has CDR1 MNHEY and CDR2 SVGEGT. The CDR3 has 14 residues. The CDR3 region is CASSLAGGPLEQYF. DNA of the CDR3: TGTGCCAGCAGTTTAGCGGGAGGCCCTCTTGAGCAGTACTTC.